A selection of T cell receptor beta chains follows, all from one sample in a study of T cells in Graves' hyperthyroidism and ophthalmopathy. TCRdb reanalysed the multiplex PCR reads using MiXCR and keeps one entry per CDR3 protein. Seen here are some 650,000 distinct CDR3 sequences, around 16% observed once, and the top ten hold approximately 3.5%. The sample consisted of blood. The receptors here all came from a woman between 40 and 50 years old with Graves' ophthalmopathy. CDR3s include the opening cysteine and the closing phenylalanine or tryptophan. The order of the fields is V gene, J gene, D gene, clone size, CDR3 protein, CDR3 DNA. The D gene is left open where the match is weak. Expanded clones are given a class, and other clones once, few, many or no size at all.

V: TRBV29-1; J: TRBJ2-2; D: NA; size: NA; CDR3: CSAGSLDTGELFF; DNA: TGCAGTGCCGGGAGTTTGGACACCGGGGAGCTGTTTTTT
V: TRBV11-2; J: TRBJ2-7; D: NA; size: many; CDR3: CASSLFLSYEQYF; DNA: TGTGCCAGCAGCTTATTCCTGTCCTACGAGCAGTACTTC
V: TRBV6-4; J: TRBJ1-1; D: TRBD1; size: few; CDR3: CASSDSTVGQAPEAFF; DNA: TGTGCCAGCAGTGACTCGACTGTTGGACAGGCTCCTGAAGCTTTCTTT
V: TRBV2; J: TRBJ2-5; D: NA; size: many; CDR3: CASSLGPPSSGQETQYF; DNA: TGTGCCAGCAGCCTTGGGCCCCCATCCAGCGGACAAGAGACCCAGTACTTC
V: TRBV6-1; J: TRBJ2-5; D: TRBD1; size: many; CDR3: CASSVRDRSSQETQYF; DNA: TGTGCCAGCAGTGTCCGGGACAGATCGAGCCAAGAGACCCAGTACTTC
V: TRBV5-4; J: TRBJ2-3; D: NA; size: NA; CDR3: CASSLKVLGRYGTDTQYF; DNA: TGTGCCAGCAGCTTGAAGGTTTTGGGCCGATATGGAACAGATACGCAGTATTTT
V: TRBV27; J: TRBJ2-2; D: TRBD2; size: many; CDR3: CASSLISGRTTGELFF; DNA: TGTGCCAGCAGTTTAATTAGCGGGAGGACCACCGGGGAGCTGTTTTTT
V: TRBV6-1; J: TRBJ2-3; D: TRBD2; size: NA; CDR3: CASSETSGVSTDTQYF; DNA: TGTGCCAGCAGCGAGACTAGCGGGGTTAGCACAGATACGCAGTATTTT
V: TRBV4-1; J: TRBJ2-1; D: NA; size: NA; CDR3: CASSQAGGDRPKYNEQFF; DNA: TGCGCCAGCAGCCAAGCAGGGGGGGACAGGCCGAAGTACAATGAGCAGTTCTTC
V: TRBV6-1; J: TRBJ2-5; D: NA; size: NA; CDR3: CASSAFPLAQYF; DNA: TGTGCCAGCAGTGCGTTCCCACTAGCCCAGTACTTC
V: TRBV3-1; J: TRBJ2-1; D: NA; size: many; CDR3: CASSPLQGVRDEQFF; DNA: TGTGCCAGCAGCCCTCTGCAGGGAGTTAGAGATGAGCAGTTCTTC
V: TRBV2; J: TRBJ2-3; D: TRBD2; size: many; CDR3: CASSRGSGLATDTQYF; DNA: TGTGCCAGCAGCCGAGGATCGGGACTAGCCACAGATACGCAGTATTTT
V: TRBV10-3; J: TRBJ2-2; D: NA; size: few; CDR3: CAISAKNTGELFF; DNA: TGTGCCATCAGCGCTAAGAACACCGGGGAGCTGTTTTTT
V: TRBV27; J: TRBJ2-1; D: TRBD2; size: NA; CDR3: CASRPRQTSGYNEQFF; DNA: TGTGCCAGCAGACCGAGACAGACTAGCGGTTACAATGAGCAGTTCTTC
V: TRBV6-2/TRBV6-3; J: TRBJ1-4; D: NA; size: NA; CDR3: CASQLDQANEKLFF; DNA: TGTGCCAGTCAGCTCGACCAAGCTAATGAAAAACTGTTTTTT
V: TRBV20-1; J: TRBJ1-1; D: NA; size: NA; CDR3: CSARFNMNTEAFF; DNA: TGCAGTGCTAGATTCAACATGAACACTGAAGCTTTCTTT
V: TRBV11-1; J: TRBJ1-4; D: NA; size: NA; CDR3: CASSLYPGTSTNEKLFF; DNA: TGTGCCAGCAGCTTATACCCAGGGACTTCGACTAATGAAAAACTGTTTTTT
V: TRBV2; J: TRBJ1-4; D: TRBD1; size: few; CDR3: CASSPQGRYEKLFF; DNA: TGTGCCAGCAGCCCACAGGGGCGGTATGAAAAACTGTTTTTT
V: TRBV28; J: TRBJ1-1; D: NA; size: many; CDR3: CASRVRGHKNTEAFF; DNA: TGTGCCAGCAGAGTCAGAGGCCACAAGAACACTGAAGCTTTCTTT
V: TRBV6-1; J: TRBJ2-3; D: TRBD2; size: NA; CDR3: CASSALPSGRAWDTQYF; DNA: TGTGCCAGCAGTGCCTTACCTAGCGGGAGGGCCTGGGATACGCAGTATTTT
V: TRBV7-3; J: TRBJ1-6; D: NA; size: few; CDR3: CASSLTLSNSPLHF; DNA: TGTGCCAGCAGCTTAACGTTAAGTAATTCACCCCTCCACTTT
V: TRBV12-3/TRBV12-4; J: TRBJ1-1; D: NA; size: many; CDR3: CASTPGRPNTEAFF; DNA: TGTGCCAGCACCCCTGGACGACCGAACACTGAAGCTTTCTTT
V: TRBV10-3; J: TRBJ2-7; D: NA; size: few; CDR3: CAITPTNNYEQYF; DNA: TGTGCCATCACCCCGACTAACAATTACGAGCAGTACTTC
V: TRBV5-1; J: TRBJ2-5; D: NA; size: few; CDR3: CASSLWERGETQYF; DNA: TGCGCCAGCAGCTTGTGGGAGAGGGGAGAGACCCAGTACTTC
V: TRBV4-1; J: TRBJ2-3; D: NA; size: NA; CDR3: CASSQLGTDTQYF; DNA: TGCGCCAGCAGCCAACTGGGTACAGATACGCAGTATTTT
V: TRBV7-9; J: TRBJ1-1; D: NA; size: few; CDR3: CASSPGTKNTEAFF; DNA: TGTGCCAGCAGCCCGGGGACCAAGAACACTGAAGCTTTCTTT